The rows below give T cell receptor beta chains drawn from one sample of a study of cytomegalovirus exposure and HLA in healthy donors. TCRdb's copy holds only in-frame clones and misses some; the assay was immunoSEQ multiplex PCR. The sample includes around 180,000 clones, around 73% seen only once; the top ten take over 2%. Sequenced: PBMCs. The origin of the receptors is a man aged 60 to 75 in good health and CMV-seronegative. Each CDR3 is given with its conserved first and last residue. A D gene is named only where the DNA matches it firmly. Expanded clones get a size class; other rows say once, few or many, or leave the size out.

D,size,V,J,DNA,CDR3
TRBD1,-,TRBV6-1,TRBJ1-4,TGTGCCAGCAGTGGTGGACAGGGCCTTAATGAAAAACTGTTTTTT,CASSGGQGLNEKLFF
-,once,TRBV5-1,TRBJ2-1,TGCGCCAGCAGCTTAGATGGAGGAAACCGGGACTCTCAGTTCTTC,CASSLDGGNRDSQFF
TRBD2,-,TRBV7-2,TRBJ2-5,TGTGCCAGCAGCTCCTCGTTAAGCGGGGACCAAGAGACCCAGTACTTC,CASSSSLSGDQETQYF
TRBD1,-,TRBV23-1,TRBJ1-3,TGCGCCAGCAGTCAATCCGGGACAGGGGATACTGTCTCTGGAAACACCATATATTTT,CASSQSGTGDTVSGNTIYF
TRBD2,-,TRBV5-4,TRBJ2-7,TGTGCCAGCAGCTTGGGGGGAGGGGCCCCGACCTACGAGCAGTACTTC,CASSLGGGAPTYEQYF
-,-,TRBV16,TRBJ1-4,TGTGCCAGCAGCCAATCAAGGAGCCCCATTAATGAAAAACTGTTTTTT,CASSQSRSPINEKLFF
TRBD1,-,TRBV11-3,TRBJ2-7,TGTGCCAGCAGCTGGGGACAGGGTACCCACGAGCAGTACTTC,CASSWGQGTHEQYF
-,-,TRBV1,TRBJ2-1,TGCACCAGCAGCCAGAGGAAACAGGGGGCGCAAAGCTACAATGAGCAGTTCTTC,CTSSQRKQGAQSYNEQFF
-,-,TRBV27,TRBJ1-5,TGTGCCAGCAGTTTATTGTCCCCGGGGGAGGGTCGCAATCAGCCCCAGCATTTT,CASSLLSPGEGRNQPQHF
-,-,TRBV7-2,TRBJ1-2,TGTGCCAGCAGCCTTAGGGGCGGCGTGGGTGAGTGCACCTTC,CASSLRGGVGECTF